The 27 T cell receptor beta chains listed next were all sequenced from one sample in a study of shared clonotypes between healthy human individuals. TCRdb's table, derived via immunoSEQ multiplex PCR, lists solely in-frame clones and lacks some. The sample has 550,000 to 600,000 clones; 70% to 80% are singletons. The specimen was PBMCs. The receptor set was obtained from a woman between 40 and 50 years old in good health. Some clones in this sample may be carry-over from other donors' samples.

V and J are TRBV10-3 and TRBJ2-5, with TRBD2 matching 10 bases. Germline assignment: CDR1 ENHRY and CDR2 SYGVKD. V shed 5 bases, J shed 4 bases, and the junction held 1 base outside the gene matches. The CDR3 is 13 residues long. This CDR3 is CAISSGRGETQYF. CDR3 DNA: TGTGCCATCAGTAGCGGGAGGGGAGAGACCCAGTACTTC.

For this clone: The junction shows a germline mismatch at one end, possibly a read error. The chain recombines TRBV18 with TRBJ2-7; TRBD1 agrees at 11 bases. This CDR3 contains 15 residues. CDR1 and CDR2 (germline): KGHSH, LQKENI. The CDR3 bases are TGTGCCAGCCCACCACGGGGACAGGGGGACTACGAGCAGTACTTC. This sequence encodes CASPPRGQGDYEQYF.

The chain joins TRBV28 to TRBJ1-1; D remains ambiguous. Germline CDR1 MDHEN, CDR2 SYDVKM. This CDR3 has 14 amino acids. Trimming removed 7 bases from V and 4 bases from J, with 16 bases in between. CDR3 bases: TGTGCCAGCACCATCTCGAGGCCGAGCACTGAAGCTTTCTTT. Its translation: CASTISRPSTEAFF.

The J gene is TRBJ2-7, the V gene TRBV15; 8 bases fit TRBD1. Trimming at V came to 1 base and at J to 5 bases, leaving 10 bases not matched to a gene. Germline values: CDR1 LNHNV, CDR2 YYDKDF (reference sequence). This CDR3 spans 16 amino acids. In DNA form, the CDR3 reads TGTGCCACCAGCAGAGGAGTCGGGACAGGCACCAACGAGCAGTACTTC. Translating it yields CATSRGVGTGTNEQYF.

This clone was found a few times. The chain carries TRBV5-1 and TRBJ2-2; D possibly matches TRBD1 or TRBD2 (6 bases each). The CDR3 runs 16 residues. Germline V gene lookup returns CDR1 SGHRS and CDR2 YFSETQ. V lost 4 bases to trimming and J lost 0 bases, with 13 bases between them. CDR3 residues: CASSTGTGTNTGELFF. The CDR3 bases are TGCGCCAGCAGCACAGGGACTGGCACGAACACCGGGGAGCTGTTTTTT.

The chain uses TRBV7-2 and TRBJ2-1, with 10 nucleotides matching TRBD2. Germline loops: CDR1 SGHTA, CDR2 FQGNSA. The J segment lost 8 bases and the V segment lost 4 bases, leaving 8 bases of the junction unmatched. This CDR3 has 15 residues. As DNA, the CDR3 is TGTGCCAGCAGCTCACGACTAGCGGGTAATCATGAGCAGTTCTTC. It is translated as CASSSRLAGNHEQFF.

J is TRBJ2-1 and V is TRBV18; 7 nucleotides align to TRBD1. J gave up 3 bases and V 3 bases, and 5 bases lay outside the gene matches. Germline loops: CDR1 KGHSH, CDR2 LQKENI. The CDR3 totals 15 residues. In nucleotides, the CDR3 is TGTGCCAGCTCACCCGGCCAGGGGGTCTACAATGAGCAGTTCTTC. Protein product: CASSPGQGVYNEQFF.

The rearrangement uses TRBV28 and TRBJ1-5; a possible D gene is TRBD1 (5 bases). Per the germline V gene, CDR1 is MDHEN and CDR2 is SYDVKM. CDR3 length: 13 residues. The V end lost 8 bases, the J end lost 3 bases, and 11 bases lay between the germline ends. CDR3 region: CASSKGPNQPQHF. The CDR3 bases are TGTGCCAGCTCGAAGGGGCCCAATCAGCCCCAGCATTTT.

Here the CDR3 reads CSVFTGGHEQYF. CDR3 coding DNA: TGCAGCGTTTTTACAGGGGGACACGAGCAGTACTTC. The J gene is TRBJ2-5, the V gene TRBV29-1, with 8 bases that match TRBD1. The J call may be faulty, since TRBJ2-7 better matches the DNA end. In germline, CDR1 is SQVTM, CDR2 ANQGSEA. The CDR3 has 12 residues.

This chain connects TRBV28 to TRBJ2-6; 12 bases match TRBD2. The CDR3 extends over 23 amino acids. CDR1 and CDR2 (germline): MDHEN, SYDVKM. The V gene end was trimmed by 6 bases and the J gene end by 1 base; junction bases not matched to a gene: 22. As DNA, the CDR3 is TGTGCCAGCAGCCGGGCTTTTTTCGCTAGCGGGAGGGCCTCTCTTTCTGGGGCCAACGTCCTGACTTTC. Its protein is CASSRAFFASGRASLSGANVLTF.

The rearrangement uses TRBV7-2 and TRBJ2-2, with D unresolved. The CDR3 length is 13 residues. CDR1 and CDR2 from the germline V gene are SGHTA and FQGNSA. V was trimmed by 1 base and J by 5 bases, leaving 5 bases between them. This CDR3 is CASSLEYTGELFF. The CDR3 bases are TGTGCCAGCAGCTTAGAGTATACCGGGGAGCTGTTTTTT.

The chain recombines TRBV13 with TRBJ2-7; 7 bases are shared with TRBD2. The CDR3 covers 14 residues. Trimming cost V 3 bases and J 2 bases; bases outside gene matches: 4. Germline CDR1 and CDR2: PRHDT and FYEKMQ (reference sequence). The CDR3 region is CASSLGRDPYEQYF. The CDR3 bases are TGTGCCAGCAGCTTGGGGAGGGACCCCTACGAGCAGTACTTC. The full variable domain, completed using reference TRBV13 and TRBJ2-7, is AAGVIQSPRHLIKEKRETATLKCYPIPRHDTVYWYQQGPGQDPQFLISFYEKMQSDKGSIPDRFSAQQFSDYHSELNMSSLELGDSALYFCASSLGRDPYEQYFGPGTRLTVT.

The V call is TRBV25-1, the J call TRBJ1-4; D is unresolved. Germline lookup yields CDR1 MGHDK and CDR2 SYGVNS. The CDR3 runs 17 residues. V shed 1 base and J shed 7 bases, with 19 bases lying between them. The CDR3 region is CASSEFGKVARSEKLFF. The CDR3 bases are TGTGCCAGCAGTGAATTCGGCAAAGTAGCGAGAAGTGAAAAACTGTTTTTT.

The chain carries TRBV9 and TRBJ2-1; TRBD2 matches 9 bases. In germline, CDR1 is SGDLS, CDR2 YYNGEE. This CDR3 is built from 16 residues. With V trimmed by 6 bases and J by 2 bases, 9 bases remained unmatched. CDR3 sequence reads: CASNNSGSGPYNEQFF. CDR3 DNA: TGTGCCAGCAACAATAGCGGGAGTGGGCCCTACAATGAGCAGTTCTTC.

The chain employs TRBV28 and TRBJ2-2; 9 nucleotides agree with TRBD1. This CDR3 region has 15 residues. After removal of 6 bases from V and 5 bases from J, the junction contained 7 bases not matched to a gene. In germline, CDR1 is MDHEN, CDR2 SYDVKM. CDR3 loop: CASREQGARTGELFF. The CDR3 DNA sequence: TGTGCCAGCAGAGAACAGGGGGCGAGGACCGGGGAGCTGTTTTTT.

In this sample, this clone turned up a few times. V is TRBV5-5 and J is TRBJ2-7; 9 bases line up with TRBD1. Germline values: CDR1 SGHKS, CDR2 YYEKEE (reference sequence). V dropped 4 bases and J dropped 2; count of bases not matched to a gene: 4. The CDR3 runs to 14 residues. The CDR3, as DNA: TGTGCCAGCAGCCTAGGACAGGGGCCCTACGAGCAGTACTTC. Residues: CASSLGQGPYEQYF.

V usage is TRBV7-8 and J usage is TRBJ2-7, with a tentative D call TRBD2 (5 bases). The CDR3 consists of 14 residues. Trimming cost V 3 bases and J 7 bases, with 16 bases left between them. CDR1 and CDR2 from the germline V gene are SGHVS and FQNEAQ. DNA of the CDR3: TGTGCCAGCAGCTTGCGACTGACTATGGGGGAGCAGTACTTC. Amino acids: CASSLRLTMGEQYF. The full variable domain, in which reference TRBV7-8 and TRBJ2-7 provide the parts outside the CDR3, is GAGVSQSPRYKVAKRGQDVALRCDPISGHVSLFWYQQALGQGPEFLTYFQNEAQLDKSGLPSDRFFAERPEGSVSTLKIQRTQQEDSAVYLCASSLRLTMGEQYFGPGTRLTVT.

This chain joins TRBV19 and TRBJ2-1, with D perhaps matching TRBD2 (5 bases). The V and J ends lost 5 bases and 9 bases respectively, with 14 bases between them. Germline assignment: CDR1 LNHDA and CDR2 SQIVND (reference sequence). This CDR3 is 13 amino acids long. This CDR3 reads CASSPTSLGEQFF. DNA of the CDR3: TGTGCCAGTAGTCCTACTAGTCTGGGTGAGCAGTTCTTC.

Many counts were recorded for this clone. The identical CDR3 is also encoded by other nucleotide sequences in the sample. This chain links TRBV14 with TRBJ2-2; TRBD2 might be the D (5 bases). Trimming took off 2 bases at V and 0 bases at J, with 7 bases between the two ends. Looked up from germline, CDR1 is SGHDN and CDR2 is FVKESK. This CDR3 spans 15 amino acids. CDR3 bases: TGTGCCAGCAGCCAAAAACTAGCGAACACCGGGGAGCTGTTTTTT. Translation: CASSQKLANTGELFF.

The gene calls are TRBV7-2 and TRBJ2-1; TRBD2 aligns across 8 bases. Per germline, CDR1 SGHTA and CDR2 FQGNSA. This CDR3 has 12 amino acids. V shed 2 bases and J 15 bases; nucleotides not matched to a gene: 6. The CDR3 protein is CASSLLGTSSFF. In DNA form, the CDR3 reads TGTGCCAGCAGCTTACTAGGGACTAGTTCGTTCTTC.

The rearrangement links TRBV7-9 to TRBJ2-7; D is perhaps TRBD1 or TRBD2 (6 bases each). Germline V gene data show CDR1 as SEHNR and CDR2 as FQNEAQ (reference sequence). The V end was cut by 2 bases, the J end by 3 bases, with 20 bases between. This CDR3 comprises 17 residues. The CDR3 DNA reads as TGTGCCAGCAGCTTACAACTAGACGGGGGCTCCCTCTACGAGCAGTACTTC. Protein sequence: CASSLQLDGGSLYEQYF. Using reference TRBV7-9 and TRBJ2-7 for the parts outside the CDR3, the full variable domain is DTGVSQNPRHKITKRGQNVTFRCDPISEHNRLYWYRQTLGQGPEFLTYFQNEAQLEKSRLLSDRFSAERPKGSFSTLEIQRTEQGDSAMYLCASSLQLDGGSLYEQYFGPGTRLTVT.

J is TRBJ2-5 and V is TRBV19; 11 bases are a match to TRBD2. With V trimmed by 3 bases and J by 5 bases, 17 bases remained unmatched. The CDR3 runs to 19 residues. Germline CDR1 LNHDA, CDR2 SQIVND (reference sequence). The CDR3 is CASSMGPLMGSGRVETQYF. CDR3 DNA: TGTGCCAGTAGTATGGGTCCTTTGATGGGTAGCGGGAGGGTTGAGACCCAGTACTTC.

The V and J genes are TRBV5-4 and TRBJ2-2; TRBD2 matches at 9 bases. CDR3 length equals 15 residues. CDR1 is SGHNT, CDR2 YYREEE, per germline (reference sequence). Unmatched junction bases numbered 8, after V lost 4 bases and J lost 7 bases. The DNA for the CDR3 is TGTGCCAGCAGCCCGACTAGCGGAACAGACGGGGAGCTGTTTTTT. Its protein is CASSPTSGTDGELFF.

V is TRBV28 and J is TRBJ1-1; possible D gene TRBD1, 5 bases. Germline loops: CDR1 MDHEN, CDR2 SYDVKM. This CDR3 spans 16 amino acids. Trimming pared 9 bases from V and 1 base from J, leaving 21 bases between. The CDR3: CASRSTPGGGNTEAFF. CDR3 bases: TGTGCCAGTCGAAGCACCCCTGGGGGGGGGAACACTGAAGCTTTCTTT.

On this clone: This likely traces to a read error, being one base from a far larger clone. The rearrangement joins TRBV2 to TRBJ1-4; D gene unclear. The germline gives CDR1 SNHLY, CDR2 FYNNEI. V dropped 9 bases and J dropped 6 bases, with 8 bases sitting between them. This CDR3 comprises 11 residues. The DNA for the CDR3 is TGTGCCAGTCGGGGTTATGAAAAACTGTTTTTT. This codes for CASRGYEKLFF. The complete variable domain, with remaining parts taken from reference TRBV2 and TRBJ1-4, reads EPEVTQTPSHQVTQMGQEVILRCVPISNHLYFYWYRQILGQKVEFLVSFYNNEISEKSEIFDDQFSVERPDGSNFTLKIRSTKLEDSAMYFCASRGYEKLFFGSGTQLSVL.

V gene TRBV5-1 combines with J gene TRBJ1-3; a possible D gene is TRBD1 (5 bases). CDR3 length equals 16 residues. V gave up 4 bases and J gave up 1 base, with 15 bases separating them. CDR1 and CDR2 (germline): SGHRS, YFSETQ. The chain's CDR3 is CASSLTQGSSGNTIYF. CDR3 sequence (DNA): TGCGCCAGCAGCCTTACGCAGGGTTCTTCTGGAAACACCATATATTTT.

CDR3 in DNA: TGTGCCAGCAGTGAGCCCGGCAGGGGGAGCTACGAGCAGTACTTC. It specifies CASSEPGRGSYEQYF. The chain combines TRBV6-1 with TRBJ2-7; 7 bases agree with TRBD1. This CDR3 region has 15 residues. After removal of 3 bases from V and 3 bases from J, the junction contained 8 bases not matched to a gene. The germline CDR1 and CDR2 sequences are MNHNS and SASEGT.